The T cell receptor beta chain under discussion was sequenced for a study of blood T cells in healthy people across ages. Findings and limits, study-wide: Significant beta diversity loss was already apparent by age about 39, declining roughly linearly. PBMCs went unsorted, and a conclusive naive versus antigen-experienced comparison was therefore prevented. The study regarded diversity estimates from one million T cells as underestimates.

V was trimmed by 0 bases and J by 0 bases, leaving 8 bases between them. The CDR3 loop spans 15 amino acids. The germline V gene encodes CDR1 MNHEY and CDR2 SVGAGI. It was with a sample-barcoded 5' primer and a J-beta primer mix that a second PCR of roughly 6 to 12 cycles was run. Each CDR3 protein gets one entry after TCRdb re-called the 5' RACE reads with MiXCR. The table includes 920,000 or so distinct CDR3 sequences, under 55% detected once. Each sample gave at least 6.5 million isolated PBMCs. Details on this clonotype: Its antigen is currently unknown.

The rearrangement joins TRBV6-5 to TRBJ1-1, with a possible D match to TRBD1 (5 bases). The sequenced material came from blood. This receptor was obtained from a woman aged 60-70 years in good health. This CDR3 is CASSYSGEVNTEAFF. In DNA, the CDR3 is TGTGCCAGCAGTTACTCGGGGGAAGTGAACACTGAAGCTTTCTTT.